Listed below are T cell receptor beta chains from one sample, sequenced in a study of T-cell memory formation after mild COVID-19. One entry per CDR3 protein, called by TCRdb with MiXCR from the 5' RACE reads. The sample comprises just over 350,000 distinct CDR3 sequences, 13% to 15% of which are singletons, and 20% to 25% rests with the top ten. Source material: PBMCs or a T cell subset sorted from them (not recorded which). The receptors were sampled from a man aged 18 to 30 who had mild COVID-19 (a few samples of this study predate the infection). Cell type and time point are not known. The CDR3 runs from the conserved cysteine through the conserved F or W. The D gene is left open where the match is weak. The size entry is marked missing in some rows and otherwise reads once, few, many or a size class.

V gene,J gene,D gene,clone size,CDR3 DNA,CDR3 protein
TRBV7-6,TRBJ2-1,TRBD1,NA,TGTGCCAGCAGTTCCCGGGGGGGACAGGGGGCCTTGAGCTCCTACAATGAGCAGTTCTTC,CASSSRGGQGALSSYNEQFF
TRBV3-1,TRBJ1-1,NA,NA,TGTGCCAGCAGCCGGTCCTCTACAGGGATTGTGTTCACTGAAGCTTTCTTT,CASSRSSTGIVFTEAFF
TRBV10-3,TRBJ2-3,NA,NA,TGTGCCATCAGTGAGTCGACTCGGTCGGATACGCAGTATTTT,CAISESTRSDTQYF
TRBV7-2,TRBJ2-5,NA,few,TGTGCCAGCAGCTTCGCGGGGGCAGAGACCCAGTACTTC,CASSFAGAETQYF
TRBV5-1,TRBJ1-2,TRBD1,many,TGCGCCAGCAGAACGAACATGTGGACAGGGGCCTATGGCTACACCTTC,CASRTNMWTGAYGYTF
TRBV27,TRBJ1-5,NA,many,TGTGCCAGCAGCCCAACAGGGTTTAGCAATCAGCCCCAGCATTTT,CASSPTGFSNQPQHF
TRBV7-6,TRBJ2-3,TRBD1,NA,TGTGCCAGCAGCCTGGGACAGCAGAAAGATACGCAGTATTTT,CASSLGQQKDTQYF
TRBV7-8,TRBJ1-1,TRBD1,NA,TGTGCCAGCAGCCCCCGCCGACAGGGGGCGGCTTTCTTT,CASSPRRQGAAFF
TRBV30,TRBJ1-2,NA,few,TGTGCCTGGAGGACAGGCTGGGGCTACACCTTC,CAWRTGWGYTF
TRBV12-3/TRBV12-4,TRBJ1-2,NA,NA,TGTGCCAGCAGTTTTACCCGGACGGGCTACACCTTC,CASSFTRTGYTF
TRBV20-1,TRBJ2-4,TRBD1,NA,TGCAGTGCTAGAGGCCGGGACAGGATATGGGGCAAAAACATTCAGTACTTC,CSARGRDRIWGKNIQYF
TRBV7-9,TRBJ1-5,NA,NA,TGTGCCAGCAGCTCATCCGGCAACTTCAATCAGCCCCAGCATTTT,CASSSSGNFNQPQHF
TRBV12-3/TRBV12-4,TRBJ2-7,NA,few,TGTGCCAGCAGCACGGGCCTCTACGAGCAGTACTTC,CASSTGLYEQYF
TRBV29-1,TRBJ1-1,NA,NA,TGCAGCGTTGAGGGTAGAACGTTTGAAGCTTTCTTT,CSVEGRTFEAFF
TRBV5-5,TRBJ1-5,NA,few,TGTGCCAGCAGCTTGGGGGTCCAGGGGCCCCAGCATTTT,CASSLGVQGPQHF
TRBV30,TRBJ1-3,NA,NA,TGTGCCAGGAGTTACCGGGGCTATGGAAACACCATATATTTT,CARSYRGYGNTIYF
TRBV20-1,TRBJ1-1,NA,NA,TGCAGTGCTAGACCCTATCCAGACGGACGGGTGAACACTGAAGCTTTCTTT,CSARPYPDGRVNTEAFF
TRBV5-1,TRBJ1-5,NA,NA,TGCGCCAGCAGCCCTGACAGCGCTAATCAGCCCCAGCATTTT,CASSPDSANQPQHF
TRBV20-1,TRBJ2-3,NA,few,TGCAGTGCTAGAAGTAGTAGCTGGCGTGGTACGCAGTATTTT,CSARSSSWRGTQYF
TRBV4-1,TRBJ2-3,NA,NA,TGCGCCAGCAGCCCTCGGAGGCCCTCAGGAGCAGATACGCAGTATTTT,CASSPRRPSGADTQYF
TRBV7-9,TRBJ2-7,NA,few,TGTGCCAGCAGCCCGCCCCCCGTTCGTAGGTACGAGCAGTACTTC,CASSPPPVRRYEQYF
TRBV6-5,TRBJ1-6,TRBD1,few,TGTGCCAGCAGTTATTTCAACAGGGGCGCTTCACCCCTCCACTTT,CASSYFNRGASPLHF
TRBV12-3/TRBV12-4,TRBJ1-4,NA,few,TGTGCCAGCAGCCCGGTCGGTCCTAATGAAAAACTGTTTTTT,CASSPVGPNEKLFF
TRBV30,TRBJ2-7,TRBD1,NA,TGTGCCTGGAGTCGGACAGGCGAGGCCTACGAGCAGTACTTC,CAWSRTGEAYEQYF
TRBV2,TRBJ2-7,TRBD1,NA,TGTGCCAGCTTAGGCGTCAGGGGGTACGAGCAGTACTTC,CASLGVRGYEQYF
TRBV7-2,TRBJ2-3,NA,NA,TGTGCCAGCAGCTGGGGCAGAGATACGCAGTATTTT,CASSWGRDTQYF
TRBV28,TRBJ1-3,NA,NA,NA,CASSSSQGILGNTIYF
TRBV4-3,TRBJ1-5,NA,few,TGCGCCAGCAGCCAGGGGACTTTAGGGGGTCAGCCCCAGCATTTT,CASSQGTLGGQPQHF
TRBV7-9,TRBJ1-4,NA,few,TGTGCCAGCAGCTTGGGATCAGGGGCGGGTAATGAAAAACTGTTTTTT,CASSLGSGAGNEKLFF
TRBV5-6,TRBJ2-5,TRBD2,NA,TGTGCCAGCAGCGGGGGGAGGGGACTGGAGACCCAGTACTTC,CASSGGRGLETQYF
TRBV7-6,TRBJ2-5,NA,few,TGTGCCAGCAGCTCCCCGGGGGATCCAGAGACCCAGTACTTC,CASSSPGDPETQYF
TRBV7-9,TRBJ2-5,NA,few,TGTGCCAGCGCCCCGACCGTACTTTTCGAGACCCAGTACTTC,CASAPTVLFETQYF
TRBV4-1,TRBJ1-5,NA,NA,TGCGCCAGCAGCGCGCTCAAGGGGGTCAATCAGCCCCAGCATTTT,CASSALKGVNQPQHF
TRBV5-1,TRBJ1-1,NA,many,TGTGCCAGCTCCCTCCAGGGGCAGAACACTGAAGCTTTCTTT,CASSLQGQNTEAFF
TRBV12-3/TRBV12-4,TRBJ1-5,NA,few,TGTGCCAGCAGTTTGGGACGGGCGCAGCCCCAGCATTTT,CASSLGRAQPQHF
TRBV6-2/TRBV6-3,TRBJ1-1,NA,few,TGTGCCAGCGGAAGGAGTGAGTCAGGGGAAGCTTTCTTT,CASGRSESGEAFF
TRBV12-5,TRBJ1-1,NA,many,TGTGCTAGTGGTTTGGCAGAAAGTTGGCAGGGAGACACTGAAGCTTTCTTT,CASGLAESWQGDTEAFF
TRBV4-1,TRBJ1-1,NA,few,TGCGCCAGCAGCCAATCAATTGCAGGGAACACTGAAGCTTTCTTT,CASSQSIAGNTEAFF
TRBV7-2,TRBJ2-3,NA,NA,TGTGCCAGCAGCTCGGTGGCCACAGATACGCAGTATTTT,CASSSVATDTQYF
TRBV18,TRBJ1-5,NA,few,TGTGCCAGCTCGTCGAAGGTTGGGTTTAATCAGCCCCAGCATTTT,CASSSKVGFNQPQHF
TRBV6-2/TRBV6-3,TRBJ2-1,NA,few,TGTGCCAGCAGTGTACCGGGAGATGAGCAGTTCTTC,CASSVPGDEQFF
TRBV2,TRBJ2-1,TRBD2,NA,TGTGCCAGAGAAAGGGGGACTAGCGGGGGTGGTTCCTACAATGAGCAGTTCTTC,CARERGTSGGGSYNEQFF
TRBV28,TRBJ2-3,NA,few,TGTGCCAGCATTATAAGGGGCAGGGGTTACCCAGATACGCAGTATTTT,CASIIRGRGYPDTQYF
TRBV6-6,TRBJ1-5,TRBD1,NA,TGTGCCAGCAACCCGGGACAGGGGACCTATAGCAATCAGCCCCAGCATTTT,CASNPGQGTYSNQPQHF
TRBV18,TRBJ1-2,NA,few,TGTGCCAGCTCACCGGGACAAAAATATGGCTACACCTTC,CASSPGQKYGYTF
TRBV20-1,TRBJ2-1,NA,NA,TGCAGTGCTAGAGTCTCCCCCCCTAACGGGCAGTTCTTC,CSARVSPPNGQFF
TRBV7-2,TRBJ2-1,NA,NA,TGTGCCAGCAGCTTAAATGGTATGTCGGATGAGCAGTTCTTC,CASSLNGMSDEQFF
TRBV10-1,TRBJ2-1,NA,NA,TGCGCCAGCAGTGAGACCGGGAGCTACCCTAAGTTCTTC,CASSETGSYPKFF
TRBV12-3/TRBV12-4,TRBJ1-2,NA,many,TGTGCCAGCAGCCCCCTCGACAGGCCGCAATACTATGGCTACACCTTC,CASSPLDRPQYYGYTF
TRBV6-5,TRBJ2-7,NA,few,TGTGCCAGCAGGCGCCGCTACGAGCAGTACTTC,CASRRRYEQYF
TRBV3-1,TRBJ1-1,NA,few,TGTGCCAGCAGCCAAGCTCCAAAGGTGGGCGAGAACACTGAAGCTTTCTTT,CASSQAPKVGENTEAFF
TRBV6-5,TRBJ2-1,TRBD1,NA,TGTGCCAGCAGTCCCGGACAGGGGGTTGTAGATGAGCAGTTCTTC,CASSPGQGVVDEQFF
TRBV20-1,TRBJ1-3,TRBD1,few,TGCAGTGCTAGAGCGAGGGACAGCGGAAACACCATATATTTT,CSARARDSGNTIYF
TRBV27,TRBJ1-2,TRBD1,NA,TGTGCCAGCAGTCCGCTGGACAGGGAGGGATACTACACCTTC,CASSPLDREGYYTF